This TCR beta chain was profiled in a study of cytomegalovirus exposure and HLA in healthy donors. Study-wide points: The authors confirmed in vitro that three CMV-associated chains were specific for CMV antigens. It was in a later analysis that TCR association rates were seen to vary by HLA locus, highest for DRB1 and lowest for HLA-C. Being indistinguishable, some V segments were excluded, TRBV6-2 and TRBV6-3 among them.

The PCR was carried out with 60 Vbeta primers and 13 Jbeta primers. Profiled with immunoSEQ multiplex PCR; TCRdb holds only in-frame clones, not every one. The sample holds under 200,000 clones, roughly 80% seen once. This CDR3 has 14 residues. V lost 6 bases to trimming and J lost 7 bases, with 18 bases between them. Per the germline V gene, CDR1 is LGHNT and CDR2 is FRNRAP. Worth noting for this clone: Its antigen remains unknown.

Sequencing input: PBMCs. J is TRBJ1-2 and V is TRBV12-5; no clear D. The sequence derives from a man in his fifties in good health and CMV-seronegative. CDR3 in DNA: TGTGCTAGTGGCACCCCGCCCCCCTCGCGTGGCTACACCTTC. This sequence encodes CASGTPPPSRGYTF.